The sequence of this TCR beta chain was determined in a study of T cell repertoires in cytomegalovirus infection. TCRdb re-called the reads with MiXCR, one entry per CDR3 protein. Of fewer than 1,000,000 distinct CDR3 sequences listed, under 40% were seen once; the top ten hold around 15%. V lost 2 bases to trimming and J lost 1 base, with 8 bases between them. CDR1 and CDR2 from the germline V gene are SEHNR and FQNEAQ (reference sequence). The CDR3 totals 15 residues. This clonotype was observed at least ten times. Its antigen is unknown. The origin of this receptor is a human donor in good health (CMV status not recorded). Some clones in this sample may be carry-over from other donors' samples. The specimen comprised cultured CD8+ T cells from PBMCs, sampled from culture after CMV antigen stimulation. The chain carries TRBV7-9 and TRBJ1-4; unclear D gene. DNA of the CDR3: TGTGCCAGCAGCTTATCGGCCGGAACTAATGAAAAACTGTTTTTT. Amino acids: CASSLSAGTNEKLFF.